These T cell receptor beta chains were read from a single sample in a study of OX40 agonist ivuxolimab in advanced cancers. Data came from immunoSEQ multiplex PCR; TCRdb stores just in-frame clones and leaves some out. The sample consists of 95,000 to 150,000 clones, roughly 90% of them appearing once. The sample was CD4+ or CD8+ T cells sorted from blood, taken in a trial of the OX40 agonist ivuxolimab. The receptors derive from an adult with an advanced solid tumor such as melanoma, head and neck, liver or kidney cancer. The CDR3 runs from the conserved cysteine through the conserved F or W. A D gene is named only where the DNA matches it firmly. Rows give clone size only sometimes, using once, few, many, or a class for an expanded clone.

clone_size	d_call	v_call	j_call	cdr3_aa	cdr3_nt
-	-	TRBV10-3	TRBJ2-6	CAISGSSGANVLTF	TGTGCCATCAGTGGGAGCTCTGGGGCCAACGTCCTGACTTTC
-	TRBD1	TRBV5-1	TRBJ1-2	CASSQTGGPYGYTF	TGCGCCAGCAGCCAGACAGGGGGCCCCTATGGCTACACCTTC
-	-	TRBV19	TRBJ2-2	CASSFAGITGELFF	TGTGCCAGTAGTTTTGCAGGGATCACCGGGGAGCTGTTTTTT
-	-	TRBV6-1	TRBJ1-4	CASSELRRLPGAYEKLFF	TGTGCCAGCAGTGAGCTCCGTCGCTTGCCAGGAGCTTATGAAAAACTGTTTTTT
few	-	TRBV12-5	TRBJ2-5	CASGLPHGHREHQETQYF	TGTGCTAGTGGTTTGCCACATGGACACCGAGAACATCAAGAGACCCAGTACTTC
once	-	TRBV5-1	TRBJ2-1	CASSSPSSYNEQFF	TGCGCCAGCAGCTCACCTAGCTCCTACAATGAGCAGTTCTTC
-	TRBD1	TRBV6-6	TRBJ1-1	CASSYSGTAMTTEAFF	TGTGCCAGCAGTTACTCAGGGACAGCCATGACCACTGAAGCTTTCTTT
-	-	TRBV5-1	TRBJ1-1	CASSSSSRGGLEAFF	TGCGCCAGCAGCTCTTCCTCGCGTGGAGGGCTAGAAGCTTTCTTT
-	-	TRBV7-2	TRBJ2-7	CASSTSQGYEQYF	TGTGCCAGCAGTACCTCGCAGGGCTACGAGCAGTACTTC
-	-	TRBV7-2	TRBJ2-3	CASSLEGFRGTDTQYF	TGTGCCAGCAGCTTAGAGGGGTTTAGGGGCACAGATACGCAGTATTTT
-	-	TRBV5-5	TRBJ1-4	CASSPDGASYEKLFF	TGTGCCAGCAGCCCGGACGGGGCCAGCTATGAAAAACTGTTTTTT
-	-	TRBV7-2	TRBJ2-7	CASSFHSGLTYEQYF	TGTGCCAGCAGCTTCCACTCCGGGTTGACCTACGAGCAGTACTTC